The TCR beta chain described here comes from a study of cytomegalovirus exposure and HLA in healthy donors. The CDR3 is made up of 14 amino acids. The J segment lost 2 bases and the V segment lost 6 bases, leaving 6 bases of the junction unmatched. Germline lookup yields CDR1 LNHDA and CDR2 SQIVND (reference sequence). Libraries were prepared by immunoSEQ multiplex PCR; TCRdb keeps only in-frame clonotypes and omits some of them. Found here are over 130,000 clones, 70% to 90% of them singletons; the top ten hold around 10%. The donors were part of the roughly 120-subject validation cohort, which stood apart from the roughly 700-subject first cohort. With respect to this clone: Its cognate antigen is unknown.

Broader study findings: Reports described diagnosis of cytomegalovirus status by the classifier as highly specific and sensitive. The study designated roughly 150 TCR beta chains cytomegalovirus-associated.

Sequencing was performed on PBMCs. This TCR derives from a man aged 18-30 years in good health and CMV-seropositive. The rearrangement uses TRBV19 and TRBJ2-5; TRBD1 matches 7 bases. CDR3 loop: CASSDGTVQETQYF. In DNA, the CDR3 is TGTGCCAGTAGCGATGGGACAGTACAAGAGACCCAGTACTTC.